This T cell receptor (beta chain) was recovered during a study of T cell responses to AZD1222 COVID-19 vaccine. Findings of the study overall: CD4 TCRs covered the whole spike, strongest at regions 160-218 and 743-854.

Method: immunoSEQ multiplex PCR; TCRdb's copy keeps in-frame clones and lacks some. Of 75,000 to 90,000 clones detected, 90% to 95% appear once; the ten largest clones hold approximately 5.2%. This clone has only a few counts. The antigen remains unidentified. Germline values: CDR1 SEHNR, CDR2 FQNEAQ (reference sequence). The CDR3 has 15 residues. After removal of 1 base from V and 3 bases from J, the junction contained 2 bases not matched to a gene. The chain combines TRBV7-9 with TRBJ1-5, with 8 nucleotides matching TRBD1. This receptor was identified in an adult in good health. The sample consisted of peripheral blood, taken on day 0 of AZD1222 vaccination. Here the CDR3 reads CASSLGTGLNQPQHF. CDR3 sequence (DNA): TGTGCCAGCAGCTTAGGGACAGGGCTCAATCAGCCCCAGCATTTT.